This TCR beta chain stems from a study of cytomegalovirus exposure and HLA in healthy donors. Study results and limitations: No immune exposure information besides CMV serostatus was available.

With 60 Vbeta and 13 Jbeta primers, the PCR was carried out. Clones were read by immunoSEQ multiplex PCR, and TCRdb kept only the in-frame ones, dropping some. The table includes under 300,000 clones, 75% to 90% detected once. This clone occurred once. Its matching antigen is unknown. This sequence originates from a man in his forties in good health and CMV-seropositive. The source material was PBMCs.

CDR3 loop: CASSEGIGQYQETQYF. CDR3 DNA: TGTGCCAGCAGTGAAGGGATCGGACAGTACCAAGAGACCCAGTACTTC. The rearrangement joins TRBV6-1 to TRBJ2-5; TRBD1 is a possible D gene (6 bases). The V end lost 1 base, the J end lost 0 bases, and 12 bases lay between the germline ends. The CDR3 extends over 16 amino acids. CDR1 and CDR2 (germline): MNHNS, SASEGT.